The clone carrying this T cell receptor (beta chain) was detected a few times. No DNA is shown, since the ends of the CDR3 on it are uncertain; the CDR3 is the one TCRdb lists. The data were taken from a study of molecular identifiers for immune sequencing clone quantification. The CDR3 contains 15 residues when both ends are counted. A single record per CDR3 protein comes from TCRdb applying MiXCR to the PCR reads. The sample lists more than 300,000 distinct CDR3 sequences; over 20% were seen once. J is TRBJ2-3 and V is TRBV12-3 or TRBV12-4; TRBD1 is the table's D call and was not checked against the DNA. The receptor was derived from a human donor in good health. Some libraries in this study had Jurkat cell RNA spiked in. Sequences were obtained from naive CD8+ T cells from blood, with Jurkat cell RNA spiked in. As for subset: FACS-sorted CD8+CD4-CCR7+CD45RA+ naive T cells. The CDR3 protein is CASSSSGGWTDTQYF.